This TCR beta chain was sequenced during a study of T cells expressing NK-cell markers. CDR1 is KGHDR, CDR2 SFDVKD, per germline. This CDR3 has 19 amino acids. TCRdb re-called the 5' RACE reads and catalogs CDR3 proteins one per entry, DNA excluded. The sample table sets out some 500,000 distinct CDR3 sequences. This chain joins TRBV24-1 and TRBJ2-1; checking the TCRdb D call of TRBD1 is not possible without DNA. Sequenced: blood T cells: a sorted CD56 or NKG2C T cell subset, CD4+ or CD8+ T cells, or bulk PBMC T cells (not recorded which). The clonotype was recovered from a woman between 50 and 59 years old in good health. The CDR3 loop reads CATSGGQATAGTWINEQFF.